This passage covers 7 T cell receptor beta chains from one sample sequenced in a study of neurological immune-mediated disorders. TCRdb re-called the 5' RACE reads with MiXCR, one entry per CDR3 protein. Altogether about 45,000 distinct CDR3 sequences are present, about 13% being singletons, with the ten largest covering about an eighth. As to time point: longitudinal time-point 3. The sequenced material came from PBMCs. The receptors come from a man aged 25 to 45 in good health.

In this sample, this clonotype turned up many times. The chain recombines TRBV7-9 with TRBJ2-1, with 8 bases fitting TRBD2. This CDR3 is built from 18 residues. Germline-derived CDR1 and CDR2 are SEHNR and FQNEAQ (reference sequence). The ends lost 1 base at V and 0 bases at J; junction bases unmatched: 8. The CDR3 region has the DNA TGTGCCAGCAGCTTAGTCCGATACAGCGGGAGCTCCTACAATGAGCAGTTCTTC. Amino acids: CASSLVRYSGSSYNEQFF.

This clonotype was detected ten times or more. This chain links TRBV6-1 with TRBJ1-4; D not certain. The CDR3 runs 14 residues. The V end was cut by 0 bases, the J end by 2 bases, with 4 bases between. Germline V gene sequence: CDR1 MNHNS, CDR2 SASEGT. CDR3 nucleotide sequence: TGTGCCAGCAGTGAAGCCGGGACTAATGAAAAACTGTTTTTT. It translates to CASSEAGTNEKLFF.

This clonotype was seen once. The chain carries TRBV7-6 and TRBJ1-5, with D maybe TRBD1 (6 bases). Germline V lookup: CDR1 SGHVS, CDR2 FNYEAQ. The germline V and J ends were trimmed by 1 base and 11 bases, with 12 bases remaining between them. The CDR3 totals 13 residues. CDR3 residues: CASSLEEGQSQHF. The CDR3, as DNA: TGTGCCAGCAGCTTAGAGGAAGGACAGTCCCAGCATTTT.

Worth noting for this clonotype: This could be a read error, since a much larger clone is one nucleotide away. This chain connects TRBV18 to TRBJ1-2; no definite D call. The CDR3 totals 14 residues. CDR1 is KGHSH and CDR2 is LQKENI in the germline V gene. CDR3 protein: CVSSPVAADYGYTF. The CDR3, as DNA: TGTGTCAGCTCACCGGTGGCAGCGGACTATGGCTACACCTTC. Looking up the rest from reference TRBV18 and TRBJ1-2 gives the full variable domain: NAGVMQNPRHLVRRRGQEARLRCSPMKGHSHVYWYRQLPEEGLKFMVYLQKENIIDESGMPKERFSAEFPKEGPSILRIQQVVRGDSAAYFCVSSPVAADYGYTFGSGTRLTVV.

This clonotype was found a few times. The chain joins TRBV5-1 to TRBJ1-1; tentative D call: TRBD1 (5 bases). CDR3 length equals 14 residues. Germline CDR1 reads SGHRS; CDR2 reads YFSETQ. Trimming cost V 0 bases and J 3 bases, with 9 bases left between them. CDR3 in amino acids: CASSLVGVDTEAFF. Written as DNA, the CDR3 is TGCGCCAGCAGCTTGGTAGGGGTGGACACTGAAGCTTTCTTT.

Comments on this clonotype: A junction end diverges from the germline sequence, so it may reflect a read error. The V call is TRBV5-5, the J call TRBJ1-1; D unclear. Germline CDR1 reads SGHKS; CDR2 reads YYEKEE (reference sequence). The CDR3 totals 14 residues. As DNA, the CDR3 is TGTTCCAGCAGCTTGGAACACATGAACACTGAAGCTTTATTT. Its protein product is CSSSLEHMNTEALF.

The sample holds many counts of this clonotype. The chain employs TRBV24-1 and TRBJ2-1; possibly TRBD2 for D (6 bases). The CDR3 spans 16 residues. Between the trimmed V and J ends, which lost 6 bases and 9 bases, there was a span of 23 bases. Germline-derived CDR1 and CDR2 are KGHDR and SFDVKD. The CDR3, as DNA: TGTGCCACCAGTTCCCCGTGGGGCGGGAACCCGCTTGAGCAGTTCTTC. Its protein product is CATSSPWGGNPLEQFF.